The 32 T cell receptor beta chains listed next were all sequenced from one sample in a study of shared clonotypes between healthy human individuals. Positively selected for CCR7, the CD45RO-negative cells used as naive CD8 cells excluded terminally differentiated effector memory CD45RA+ cells. Sequenced by immunoSEQ multiplex PCR; TCRdb stores in-frame clones only, minus some. The table lists around 700,000 clones, 90% to 95% of them singletons, with 24% in the top ten. Material for sequencing was naive CD8+ T cells sorted from blood. All receptors come from a man aged 25-45 years in good health.

This chain uses TRBV5-6 with TRBJ2-2; 8 nucleotides agree with TRBD1. CDR1 SGHDT and CDR2 YYEEEE come from the germline V gene. The junction had 5 bases not matched to a gene; V was cut back by 4 bases and J by 6 bases. CDR3 length: 14 amino acids. The CDR3 sequence: CASSPGQVAGELFF. CDR3 in DNA: TGTGCCAGCAGCCCGGGACAGGTGGCCGGGGAGCTGTTTTTT.

This clone showed up just once. The chain recombines TRBV13 with TRBJ2-5; D gene uncertain. Trimming cost V 5 bases and J 9 bases, with 22 bases left between them. The CDR3 loop spans 15 amino acids. The V gene's germline CDR1 is PRHDT and CDR2 FYEKMQ (reference sequence). The CDR3 here is CASSPEPDILEPQYF. Here the CDR3 DNA reads TGTGCCAGCAGCCCCGAACCTGACATATTGGAGCCCCAGTACTTC.

The chain combines TRBV27 with TRBJ1-1; 10 nucleotides line up with TRBD1. The CDR3 runs 13 residues. Trimming took 6 bases from V and 6 from J; bases not matched to a gene: 4. CDR1 is MNHEY, CDR2 SMNVEV, per germline (reference sequence). The CDR3 spells CASSWDRGSEAFF. The CDR3 DNA is TGTGCCAGCAGCTGGGACAGGGGATCTGAAGCTTTCTTT.

The V and J genes are TRBV13 and TRBJ2-7; 11 positions match TRBD2. CDR1 PRHDT and CDR2 FYEKMQ come from the germline V gene (reference sequence). CDR3 size: 15 residues. The J segment lost 4 bases and the V segment lost 5 bases, leaving 7 bases of the junction unmatched. DNA for the CDR3: TGTGCCAGCAGCCAGACGGGACTAGCGGTATACGAGCAGTACTTC. Residues: CASSQTGLAVYEQYF.

CDR3 nucleotides: TGTGCCAGCAGCCAATCACTAGCGGGAATAGACAATGAGCAGTTCTTC. Translating gives CASSQSLAGIDNEQFF. The gene calls are TRBV14 and TRBJ2-1; 10 bases match TRBD2. Germline CDR1 and CDR2: SGHDN and FVKESK. The length of the CDR3 is 16 residues. The V gene end was trimmed by 2 bases and the J gene end by 5 bases; junction bases not matched to a gene: 6.

The genes are TRBV4-3 and TRBJ1-5; no clear D gene. Deletions cut 1 base from V and 8 bases from J, with 9 bases between. This CDR3 comprises 13 residues. Per the germline V gene, CDR1 is LGHNA and CDR2 is YSLEER. The CDR3 DNA reads TGCGCCAGCAGCCAAGGTCCCTCAAAGCCCCAGCATTTT. Its translation: CASSQGPSKPQHF.

This CDR3 is CASSPLGQGAGGQYF. The CDR3 DNA reads as TGTGCCAGCAGTCCATTGGGACAGGGGGCAGGGGGGCAGTACTTC. V and J are TRBV28 and TRBJ2-7; TRBD1 matches 12 bases. This CDR3 is built from 15 residues. Germline V gene lookup returns CDR1 MDHEN and CDR2 SYDVKM. Trimming cost V 5 bases and J 9 bases; bases outside gene matches: 11.

The chain uses TRBV7-2 and TRBJ2-1; unclear D gene. Germline-derived CDR1 and CDR2 are SGHTA and FQGNSA. Trimming left V 5 bases short and J 5 bases short, with 10 bases between. The CDR3 spans 13 residues. The CDR3 DNA reads as TGTGCCAGCAGCCTCCAAAGAAACAATGAGCAGTTCTTC. Translation gives CASSLQRNNEQFF. Using reference TRBV7-2 and TRBJ2-1 for the parts outside the CDR3, the full variable domain is GAGVSQSPSNKVTEKGKDVELRCDPISGHTALYWYRQSLGQGLEFLIYFQGNSAPDKSGLPSDRFSAERTGGSVSTLTIQRTQQEDSAVYLCASSLQRNNEQFFGPGTRLTVL.

In nucleotides, the CDR3 is TGTGCCAGCAGTTCGACTAGCGGTACGGGTGCAGATACGCAGTATTTT. Protein: CASSSTSGTGADTQYF. The rearrangement links TRBV27 to TRBJ2-3; 9 positions agree with TRBD2. J gave up 4 bases and V 4 bases, and 9 bases lay outside the gene matches. The CDR3 loop spans 16 amino acids. CDR1 MNHEY and CDR2 SMNVEV come from the germline V gene (reference sequence).

The rearrangement links TRBV5-1 to TRBJ2-7, with D perhaps given as TRBD1 or TRBD2 (5 bases each). Germline CDR1 reads SGHRS; CDR2 reads YFSETQ. Between the trimmed V and J ends, which lost 4 bases and 0 bases, there was a span of 14 bases. The CDR3 contains 15 residues. CDR3 sequence reads: CASSRGTASSYEQYF. The CDR3, as DNA: TGCGCCAGCAGCAGAGGGACGGCAAGCTCCTACGAGCAGTACTTC.

This clone turned up a few times. The chain joins TRBV6-5 to TRBJ2-1, with 9 bases matching TRBD2. This CDR3 has 15 amino acids. The junction had 4 bases not matched to a gene; V was cut back by 2 bases and J by 5 bases. Germline V CDR1 and CDR2: MNHEY, SVGAGI. CDR3 bases: TGTGCCAGCAGTTACGTAGCGGGAGAAAACAATGAGCAGTTCTTC. This encodes CASSYVAGENNEQFF.

V gene TRBV6-5 combines with J gene TRBJ2-5; D is perhaps TRBD2 (6 bases). Germline CDR1 MNHEY, CDR2 SVGAGI. V lost 0 bases and J 3 bases, leaving 11 bases between the germline ends. This CDR3 has 15 amino acids. In nucleotides, the CDR3 is TGTGCCAGCAGTTACTCCGCGCGGGAAAAAGAGACCCAGTACTTC. The encoded protein is CASSYSAREKETQYF.

V usage is TRBV5-1 and J usage is TRBJ1-2, with 7 bases identical to TRBD1. This CDR3 is 11 amino acids long. Germline-derived CDR1 and CDR2 are SGHRS and YFSETQ. With V trimmed by 4 bases and J by 6 bases, 0 bases remained unmatched. The CDR3 nucleotides read TGCGCCAGCAGCCAGGGGGATGGCTACACCTTC. Translated, it gives CASSQGDGYTF.

The chain links TRBV5-3 to TRBJ1-2; maybe TRBD1 (6 bases). TRBV5-3 is an ORF for which the function is uncertain. Trimming pared 10 bases from V and 0 bases from J, leaving 10 bases between. This CDR3 has 12 residues. The chain's CDR3 is CALGQPNYGYTF. CDR3 DNA sequence: TGTGCCTTAGGACAGCCTAACTATGGCTACACCTTC.

This clone was observed once. The chain has TRBV20-1 and TRBJ2-3; D ambiguous. The germline V and J ends were trimmed by 3 bases and 3 bases, with 1 base remaining between them. The germline V gene encodes CDR1 DFQATT and CDR2 SNEGSKA (reference sequence). The CDR3 sequence is 10 residues long. The CDR3 loop reads CSARTDTQYF. CDR3 coding DNA: TGCAGTGCTAGGACAGATACGCAGTATTTT.

This chain uses TRBV7-8 with TRBJ2-3, with no clear D. Germline loops: CDR1 SGHVS, CDR2 FQNEAQ. The length of the CDR3 is 14 residues. Trimming removed 3 bases from V and 5 bases from J, with 12 bases in between. The CDR3 DNA is TGTGCCAGCAGCTTTCTAGGTGGGAAAGATACGCAGTATTTT. Protein product: CASSFLGGKDTQYF.

This clone occurred once. The chain couples TRBV29-1 to TRBJ1-4; D not resolved. Germline V gives CDR1 SQVTM, CDR2 ANQGSEA. CDR3 length: 11 amino acids. V dropped 3 bases and J dropped 6 bases, with 5 bases sitting between them. In DNA, the CDR3 is TGCAGCGTTGAGGAGGATGAAAAACTGTTTTTT. Its protein is CSVEEDEKLFF. Full variable domain (remainder filled in from reference TRBV29-1 and TRBJ1-4): SAVISQKPSRDICQRGTSLTIQCQVDSQVTMMFWYRQQPGQSLTLIATANQGSEATYESGFVIDKFPISRPNLTFSTLTVSNMSPEDSSIYLCSVEEDEKLFFGSGTQLSVL.

The chain employs TRBV28 and TRBJ2-7; 8 nucleotides agree with TRBD2. The CDR3 is made up of 16 amino acids. V lost 6 bases to trimming and J lost 3 bases; unmatched junction nucleotides: 13. Germline V lookup: CDR1 MDHEN, CDR2 SYDVKM. CDR3 DNA: TGTGCCAGCAGCCCCTCCGGGGTAGCGGGGTTCTACGAGCAGTACTTC. This encodes CASSPSGVAGFYEQYF.

Points on this clone: The junction does not match germline at one end; this may be a read error. This rearrangement joins TRBV9 to TRBJ2-3, with D maybe TRBD1 (6 bases). The CDR3 is made up of 15 amino acids. Germline values: CDR1 SGDLS, CDR2 YYNGEE. This CDR3 reads CASNVGGRGTDTQYF. The CDR3, as DNA: TGTGCCAGCAACGTAGGTGGCAGGGGTACAGATACGCAGTATTTT.

The CDR3 here is CASSQTSGRVYEQFF. In DNA, the CDR3 is TGCGCCAGCAGCCAGACTAGCGGGAGGGTGTATGAGCAGTTCTTC. The chain joins TRBV4-1 to TRBJ2-1; TRBD2 agrees at 14 bases. The V gene's germline CDR1 is MGHRA and CDR2 YSYEKL. After removal of 3 bases from V and 8 bases from J, the junction contained 3 bases not matched to a gene. This CDR3 region has 15 residues.

J is TRBJ2-1 and V is TRBV13; 8 nucleotides line up with TRBD2. This CDR3 region has 14 residues. V lost 5 bases and J lost 12; bases outside the gene matches: 12. Germline V lookup: CDR1 PRHDT, CDR2 FYEKMQ (reference sequence). The CDR3 DNA sequence: TGTGCCAGCAGCATCGGGATTAGCGGGATGCGGCAGTTCTTC. This codes for CASSIGISGMRQFF.

The chain has TRBV13 and TRBJ1-1; the D gene is possibly TRBD1 (5 bases). V shed 3 bases and J shed 11 bases, with 19 bases lying between them. In germline, CDR1 is PRHDT, CDR2 FYEKMQ (reference sequence). CDR3 length: 14 amino acids. As DNA, the CDR3 is TGTGCCAGCAGCTTCCCAGGGTCGGCCCAGGTGGCTTTCTTT. Translation: CASSFPGSAQVAFF. Combining the CDR3 with reference TRBV13 and TRBJ1-1 gives the whole variable domain AAGVIQSPRHLIKEKRETATLKCYPIPRHDTVYWYQQGPGQDPQFLISFYEKMQSDKGSIPDRFSAQQFSDYHSELNMSSLELGDSALYFCASSFPGSAQVAFFGQGTRLTVV.

This chain connects TRBV7-8 to TRBJ1-1, with D hard to call. Per the germline V gene, CDR1 is SGHVS and CDR2 is FQNEAQ. The CDR3 length is 11 residues. The ends were cut back, 2 bases at V and 6 bases at J, with 4 bases in the middle. In nucleotides, the CDR3 is TGTGCCAGCAGCTTATCTTCTGAAGCTTTCTTT. This gives the protein CASSLSSEAFF.

Note on this clone: Other DNA sequences in the sample encode the same CDR3. The chain recombines TRBV7-2 with TRBJ2-7, with D perhaps given as TRBD1 or TRBD2 (5 bases each). Germline lookup yields CDR1 SGHTA and CDR2 FQGNSA. This CDR3 spans 13 amino acids. V lost 5 bases and J 0 bases, leaving 8 bases between the germline ends. Here the CDR3 reads CASSLGPSYEQYF. CDR3 sequence (DNA): TGTGCCAGCAGCCTGGGACCCTCCTACGAGCAGTACTTC.

DNA for the CDR3: TGTGCCAGCAGCCTAAAGTGGAATGACAATGAGCAGTTCTTC. Its protein is CASSLKWNDNEQFF. The V call is TRBV7-6, the J call TRBJ2-1; D ambiguous. The V end lost 5 bases, the J end lost 5 bases, and 13 bases lay between the germline ends. Germline V lookup: CDR1 SGHVS, CDR2 FNYEAQ. The CDR3 is 14 residues long.

This chain connects TRBV25-1 to TRBJ2-2; D could derive from TRBD1 or TRBD2 (5 bases each). In germline, CDR1 is MGHDK, CDR2 SYGVNS. V was clipped by 5 bases and J by 4 bases, with 14 bases between them. The CDR3 totals 15 residues. The CDR3 region is CASSLSPGGTGELFF. As DNA, the CDR3 is TGTGCCAGCAGTCTTAGTCCTGGGGGCACCGGGGAGCTGTTTTTT.

This rearrangement joins TRBV30 to TRBJ1-2; maybe TRBD1 (5 bases). Germline V lookup: CDR1 GTSNPN, CDR2 SVGIG (reference sequence). The V end lost 0 bases, the J end lost 4 bases, and 15 bases lay between the germline ends. The CDR3 has 15 residues. The CDR3 nucleotides read TGTGCCTGGAGTGTAACCCTGACAGACCTCTATGGCTACACCTTC. Translating gives CAWSVTLTDLYGYTF.

V gene TRBV4-1 combines with J gene TRBJ2-5; 8 bases are shared with TRBD1. The germline V gene has CDR1 MGHRA and CDR2 YSYEKL. This CDR3 has 15 residues. V shed 4 bases and J 2 bases; nucleotides not matched to a gene: 6. The CDR3 coding sequence is TGCGCCAGCAGCCTATCGACAGGGGTGCAAGAGACCCAGTACTTC. Protein: CASSLSTGVQETQYF.

The V gene is TRBV15, the J gene TRBJ2-1; D could derive from TRBD1 or TRBD2 (5 bases each). V dropped 5 bases and J dropped 0 bases, with 14 bases sitting between them. Germline CDR1 reads LNHNV; CDR2 reads YYDKDF (reference sequence). This CDR3 comprises 16 residues. The CDR3 nucleotides are TGTGCCACCAGCGGGACGAGCGGAAGCTCCTACAATGAGCAGTTCTTC. The encoded protein is CATSGTSGSSYNEQFF.

The V call is TRBV6-5, the J call TRBJ2-1; D possibly corresponds to TRBD1 (5 bases). The germline V gene encodes CDR1 MNHEY and CDR2 SVGAGI. CDR3 length equals 14 residues. Trimming shortened V by 3 bases and J by 5 bases, and 11 bases separated the two germline ends. In DNA form, the CDR3 reads TGTGCCAGCAGTTATTACAGGACCCACAATGAGCAGTTCTTC. This sequence encodes CASSYYRTHNEQFF.

This sequence joins TRBV18 and TRBJ1-2; a weak D match, TRBD1 (5 bases). This CDR3 has 16 amino acids. Germline-derived CDR1 and CDR2 are KGHSH and LQKENI. The V end was cut by 2 bases, the J end by 2 bases, with 15 bases between. The CDR3 loop is CASSPNRDVENYGYTF. In nucleotides, the CDR3 is TGTGCCAGCTCACCAAACCGGGACGTCGAGAACTATGGCTACACCTTC.

J is TRBJ2-1 and V is TRBV29-1; D might be TRBD1 (6 bases). Between the trimmed V and J ends, which lost 3 bases and 6 bases, there was a span of 15 bases. The germline CDR1 and CDR2 sequences are SQVTM and ANQGSEA. This CDR3 contains 14 residues. This chain's CDR3 is CSVEGAVDINEQFF. The CDR3, as DNA: TGCAGCGTTGAGGGGGCCGTTGATATCAATGAGCAGTTCTTC.